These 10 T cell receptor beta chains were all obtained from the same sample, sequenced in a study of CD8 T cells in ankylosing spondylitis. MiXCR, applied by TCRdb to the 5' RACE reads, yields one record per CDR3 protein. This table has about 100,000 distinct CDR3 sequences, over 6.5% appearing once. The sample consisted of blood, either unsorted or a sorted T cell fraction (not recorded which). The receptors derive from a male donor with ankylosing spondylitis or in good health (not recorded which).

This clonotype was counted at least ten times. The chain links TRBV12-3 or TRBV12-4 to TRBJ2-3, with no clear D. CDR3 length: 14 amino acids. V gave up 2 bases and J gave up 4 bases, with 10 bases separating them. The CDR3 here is CASSLQLPPDTQYF. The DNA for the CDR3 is TGTGCCAGCAGTTTACAACTCCCCCCAGATACGCAGTATTTT.

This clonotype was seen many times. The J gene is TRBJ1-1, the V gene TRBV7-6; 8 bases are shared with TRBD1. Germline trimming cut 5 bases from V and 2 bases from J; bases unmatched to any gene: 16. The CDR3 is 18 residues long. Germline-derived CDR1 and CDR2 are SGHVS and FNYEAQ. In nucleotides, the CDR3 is TGTGCCAGCAGCCAAATTAGACGAATACAGGGGGTTAACACTGAAGCTTTCTTT. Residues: CASSQIRRIQGVNTEAFF.

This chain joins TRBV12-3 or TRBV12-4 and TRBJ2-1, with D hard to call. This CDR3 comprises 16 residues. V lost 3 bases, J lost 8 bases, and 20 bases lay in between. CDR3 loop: CASSFSPAGRVDEQFF. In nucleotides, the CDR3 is TGTGCCAGCAGTTTCTCTCCGGCAGGCCGGGTAGATGAGCAGTTCTTC.

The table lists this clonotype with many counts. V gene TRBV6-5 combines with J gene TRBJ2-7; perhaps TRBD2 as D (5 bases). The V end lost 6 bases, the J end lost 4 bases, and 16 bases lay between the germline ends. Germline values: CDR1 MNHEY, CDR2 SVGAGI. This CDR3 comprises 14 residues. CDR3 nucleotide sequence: TGTGCCAGCAGGACTCGGAGAGAGGGTTACGAGCAGTACTTC. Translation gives CASRTRREGYEQYF.

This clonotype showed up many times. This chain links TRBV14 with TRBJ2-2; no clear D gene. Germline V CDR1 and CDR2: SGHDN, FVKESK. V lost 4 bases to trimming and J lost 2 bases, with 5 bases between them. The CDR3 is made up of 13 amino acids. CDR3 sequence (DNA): TGTGCCAGCAGCCTAGGTAACACCGGGGAGCTGTTTTTT. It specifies CASSLGNTGELFF. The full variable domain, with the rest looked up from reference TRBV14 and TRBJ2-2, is EAGVTQFPSHSVIEKGQTVTLRCDPISGHDNLYWYRRVMGKEIKFLLHFVKESKQDESGMPNNRFLAERTGGTYSTLKVQPAELEDSGVYFCASSLGNTGELFFGEGSRLTVL.

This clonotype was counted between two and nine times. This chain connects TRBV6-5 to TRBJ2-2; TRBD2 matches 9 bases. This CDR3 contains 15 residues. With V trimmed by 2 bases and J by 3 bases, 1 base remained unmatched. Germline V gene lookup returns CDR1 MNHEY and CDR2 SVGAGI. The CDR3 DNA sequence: TGTGCCAGCAGTTACGGCGGGGGGGACACCGGGGAGCTGTTTTTT. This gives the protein CASSYGGGDTGELFF.

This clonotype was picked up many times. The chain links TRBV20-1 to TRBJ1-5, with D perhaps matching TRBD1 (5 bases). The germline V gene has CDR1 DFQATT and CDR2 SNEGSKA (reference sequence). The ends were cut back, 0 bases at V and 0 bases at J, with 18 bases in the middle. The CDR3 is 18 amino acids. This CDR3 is CSARDPLQGGYSNQPQHF. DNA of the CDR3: TGCAGTGCTAGAGATCCGTTGCAGGGAGGGTATAGCAATCAGCCCCAGCATTTT.

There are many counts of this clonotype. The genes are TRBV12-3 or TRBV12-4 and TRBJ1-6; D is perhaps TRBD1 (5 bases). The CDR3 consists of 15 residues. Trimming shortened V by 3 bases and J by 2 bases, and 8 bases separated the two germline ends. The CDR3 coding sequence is TGTGCCAGCAGTTTTGCAGGGCCCTATAATTCACCCCTCCACTTT. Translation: CASSFAGPYNSPLHF.

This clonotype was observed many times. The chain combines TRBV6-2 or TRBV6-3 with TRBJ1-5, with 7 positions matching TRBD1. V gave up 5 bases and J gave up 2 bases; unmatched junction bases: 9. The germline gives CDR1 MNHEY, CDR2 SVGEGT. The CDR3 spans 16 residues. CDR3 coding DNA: TGTGCCAGCAGTGCAAACAGGGGTTTGGGCAATCAGCCCCAGCATTTT. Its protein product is CASSANRGLGNQPQHF.

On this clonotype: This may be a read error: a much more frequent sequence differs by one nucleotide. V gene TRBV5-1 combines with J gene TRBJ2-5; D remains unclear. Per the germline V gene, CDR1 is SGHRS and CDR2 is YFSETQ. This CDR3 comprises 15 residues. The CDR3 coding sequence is TGCGTCAGCAGCTTGGCCCTAGGAATCACAGAGACCCAGTACTTC. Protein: CVSSLALGITETQYF.